The 18 T cell receptor beta chains given below trace back to one sample, sequenced in a study of circulating tumor DNA in untreated peripheral T-cell lymphoma. Assay used: immunoSEQ multiplex PCR; TCRdb lists only in-frame clones, some missing. The sample has 5,000 to 7,500 clones, approximately 80% seen once. The specimen was tumor tissue. These receptor sequences come from a human donor with peripheral T-cell lymphoma.

The chain combines TRBV10-3 with TRBJ2-1; D remains unclear. The V and J ends lost 10 bases and 0 bases respectively, with 10 bases between them. Germline assignment: CDR1 ENHRY and CDR2 SYGVKD. The CDR3 sequence is 13 residues long. As DNA, the CDR3 is TGTGCCACCCAACAAGACTCCTACAATGAGCAGTTCTTC. Translation gives CATQQDSYNEQFF.

This clone has more than one count but fewer than ten. This rearrangement joins TRBV6-8 to TRBJ2-6; 7 bases match TRBD2. Trimming took 0 bases from V and 2 from J; bases not matched to a gene: 1. This CDR3 is built from 16 residues. Germline CDR1 is MNHGY and CDR2 is SAAAGT. CDR3 DNA: TGTGCCAGCAGTTACTCGGGAGGGACTGGGGCCAACGTCCTGACTTTC. Amino acid sequence: CASSYSGGTGANVLTF.

The genes are TRBV19 and TRBJ2-3, with 8 bases fitting TRBD1. Looked up from germline, CDR1 is LNHDA and CDR2 is SQIVND (reference sequence). J gave up 2 bases and V 2 bases, and 3 bases lay outside the gene matches. CDR3 length: 15 residues. The CDR3: CASSIQGAFTDTQYF. The CDR3 DNA reads TGTGCCAGTAGTATACAGGGGGCCTTCACAGATACGCAGTATTTT.

This clone has just a few counts. J is TRBJ2-5 and V is TRBV19; 9 bases line up with TRBD1. V lost 8 bases to trimming and J lost 5 bases; unmatched junction nucleotides: 6. Germline CDR1 is LNHDA and CDR2 is SQIVND (reference sequence). The CDR3 is made up of 13 amino acids. CDR3 region: CASGDRVWETQYF. The DNA for the CDR3 is TGTGCCAGTGGGGACAGGGTTTGGGAGACCCAGTACTTC.

This clone was detected once. This chain links TRBV6-8 with TRBJ1-2; D remains unclear. The CDR3 covers 16 residues. Germline V CDR1 and CDR2: MNHGY, SAAAGT. V lost 2 bases and J lost 4, with 17 bases in between. The CDR3 DNA reads TGTGCCAGCAGTTACCTACCCTCTAAGCGTACCTATGGCTACACCTTC. It encodes CASSYLPSKRTYGYTF.

The gene calls are TRBV7-6 and TRBJ2-3, with D maybe TRBD2 (5 bases). This CDR3 spans 14 amino acids. From germline, CDR1 is SGHVS and CDR2 FNYEAQ. V was trimmed by 3 bases and J by 4 bases, leaving 11 bases between them. Here the CDR3 reads CASSLEVLADTQYF. DNA of the CDR3: TGTGCCAGCAGCTTGGAGGTTCTGGCAGATACGCAGTATTTT.

The chain employs TRBV7-6 and TRBJ2-3; D remains ambiguous. The ends were cut back, 5 bases at V and 2 bases at J, with 11 bases in the middle. The CDR3 covers 14 residues. CDR1 and CDR2 (germline): SGHVS, FNYEAQ. The CDR3 sequence: CASSPESYTDTQYF. The CDR3 DNA reads TGTGCCAGCAGCCCGGAGAGCTACACAGATACGCAGTATTTT.

This clone was observed a few times. The chain carries TRBV11-3 and TRBJ1-4; 8 nucleotides line up with TRBD1. With V trimmed by 5 bases and J by 8 bases, 7 bases remained unmatched. Germline CDR1 reads SGHNT; CDR2 reads YENEEA. This CDR3 spans 14 amino acids. In DNA form, the CDR3 reads TGTGCCAGCAGCCCGACAGGGGTAGGGGAAAAACTGTTTTTT. Amino acid sequence: CASSPTGVGEKLFF.

The chain is built from TRBV25-1 and TRBJ2-1, with 11 bases that match TRBD1. The CDR3 runs 16 residues. Germline V CDR1 and CDR2: MGHDK, SYGVNS. The V segment lost 0 bases and the J segment 10 bases; nucleotides outside the gene matches: 8. The DNA for the CDR3 is TGTGCCAGCAGTGAATATCCCGGACAGGGGGCGGGGGAGCAGTTCTTC. Amino acids: CASSEYPGQGAGEQFF.

Turning to this clone: A far bigger clonotype differs at one base, so this is likely a read error. V gene TRBV6-8 combines with J gene TRBJ2-2, with unresolved D. The DNA matches TRBJ1-3 better at its end, which makes the J call doubtful. In germline, CDR1 is MNHGY, CDR2 SAAAGT. This CDR3 contains 15 residues. The CDR3 sequence is CASSRFESSGNTIYF. The CDR3 DNA follows: TGTGCCAGCAGTAGATTTGAGAGCTCTGGAAACACCATATATTTT.

The rearrangement joins TRBV18 to TRBJ1-1; D is perhaps TRBD1 (6 bases). This CDR3 region has 14 residues. In germline, CDR1 is KGHSH, CDR2 LQKENI. Between the trimmed V and J ends, which lost 4 bases and 1 base, there was a span of 10 bases. The CDR3 bases are TGTGCCAGCTCACTCCAACAGGGGAACACTGAAGCTTTCTTT. Its translation: CASSLQQGNTEAFF.

The chain carries TRBV27 and TRBJ2-5, with 9 nucleotides matching TRBD2. V was pared by 4 bases and J by 4 bases, with 7 bases of the junction left unmatched. The germline V gene has CDR1 MNHEY and CDR2 SMNVEV (reference sequence). This CDR3 spans 15 amino acids. CDR3 in amino acids: CASSWGGGALETQYF. In nucleotides, the CDR3 is TGTGCCAGCAGTTGGGGCGGGGGGGCCCTAGAGACCCAGTACTTC.

The rearrangement links TRBV10-3 to TRBJ2-7; TRBD1 is a possible D gene (5 bases). Germline loops: CDR1 ENHRY, CDR2 SYGVKD. The CDR3 consists of 13 residues. Between the trimmed V and J ends, which lost 2 bases and 3 bases, there was a span of 8 bases. CDR3 amino acids: CAISEGDSYEQYF. CDR3 nucleotides: TGTGCCATCAGTGAGGGAGACAGCTACGAGCAGTACTTC.

The chain couples TRBV19 to TRBJ2-7; maybe TRBD1 (5 bases). Germline values: CDR1 LNHDA, CDR2 SQIVND (reference sequence). V lost 3 bases and J lost 3, with 12 bases in between. The CDR3 runs to 14 residues. The CDR3 here is CASSMDNRGYEQYF. CDR3 nucleotides: TGTGCCAGTAGTATGGACAACCGAGGCTACGAGCAGTACTTC.

This clone was observed a single time. One end of the junction does not line up with germline, which may come from a read error. Different DNA sequences within this sample yield the same CDR3. V and J are TRBV2 and TRBJ2-7; D may match TRBD1 or TRBD2 (5 bases each). This CDR3 has 14 residues. The V gene's germline CDR1 is SNHLY and CDR2 FYNNEI. The CDR3 sequence: CASSDSGLLHEQYF. In DNA form, the CDR3 reads TGTGCCAGCAGTGATTCGGGGCTTCTCCACGAGCAGTATTTC.

The V call is TRBV28, the J call TRBJ1-2; D is unclear. The CDR3 has 12 residues. Germline values: CDR1 MDHEN, CDR2 SYDVKM. The V and J ends lost 5 bases and 9 bases respectively, with 13 bases between them. DNA of the CDR3: TGTGCCAGCAGTCCTACACTGGCGAGCTACACCTTC. Translated: CASSPTLASYTF.

The chain is built from TRBV28 and TRBJ2-5; the D gene could be TRBD1 or TRBD2 (6 bases each). With 4 bases removed from V and 3 bases from J, the gap between germline ends came to 12 bases. CDR1 and CDR2 (germline): MDHEN, SYDVKM. This CDR3 spans 14 amino acids. CDR3 in DNA: TGTGCCAGCAGTTGGGTCGGGGGCAAAGAGACCCAGTACTTC. This gives the protein CASSWVGGKETQYF.

The rearrangement joins TRBV12-5 to TRBJ2-7; D not resolved. CDR1 LGHNT and CDR2 FRNRAP come from the germline V gene. There are 11 residues in the CDR3. The CDR3 is CASTRSYEQYF. The CDR3 DNA sequence: TGTGCCAGCACGCGGTCCTACGAGCAGTACTTC.